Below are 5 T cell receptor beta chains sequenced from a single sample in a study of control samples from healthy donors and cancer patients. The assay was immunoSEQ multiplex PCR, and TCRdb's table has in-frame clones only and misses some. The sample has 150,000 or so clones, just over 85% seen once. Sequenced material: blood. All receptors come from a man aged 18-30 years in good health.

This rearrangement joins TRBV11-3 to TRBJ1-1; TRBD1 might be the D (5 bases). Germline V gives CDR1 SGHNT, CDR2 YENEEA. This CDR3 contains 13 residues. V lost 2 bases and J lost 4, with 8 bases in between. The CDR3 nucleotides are TGTGCCAGCAGCTTAACCAGGGTCACTGAAGCTTTCTTT. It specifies CASSLTRVTEAFF.

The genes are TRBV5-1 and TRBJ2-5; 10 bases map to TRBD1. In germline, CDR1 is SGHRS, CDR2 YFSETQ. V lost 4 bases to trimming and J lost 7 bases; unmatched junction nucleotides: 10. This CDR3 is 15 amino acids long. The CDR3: CASSDTGQGLGTQYF. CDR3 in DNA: TGCGCCAGCAGCGATACGGGACAGGGGCTAGGGACCCAGTACTTC.

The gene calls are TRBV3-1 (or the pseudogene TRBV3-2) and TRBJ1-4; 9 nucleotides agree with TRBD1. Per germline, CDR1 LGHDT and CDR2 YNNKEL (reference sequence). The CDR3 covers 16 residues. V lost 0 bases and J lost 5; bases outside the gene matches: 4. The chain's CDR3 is CASSQDTGGPNEKLFF. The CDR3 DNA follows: TGTGCCAGCAGCCAAGATACAGGGGGCCCAAATGAAAAACTGTTTTTT.

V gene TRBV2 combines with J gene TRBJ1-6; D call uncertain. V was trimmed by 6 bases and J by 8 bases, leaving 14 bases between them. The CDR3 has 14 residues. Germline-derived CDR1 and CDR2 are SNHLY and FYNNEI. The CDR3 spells CASSRLGNDSPLHF. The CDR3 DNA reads TGTGCCAGCAGCCGCCTGGGGAATGATTCACCCCTCCACTTT.

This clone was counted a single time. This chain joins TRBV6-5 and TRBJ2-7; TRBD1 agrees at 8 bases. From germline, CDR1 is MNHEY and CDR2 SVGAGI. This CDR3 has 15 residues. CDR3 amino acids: CVQPLADRESYEQYF. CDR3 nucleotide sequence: TGTGTACAACCTTTAGCGGACAGGGAGTCCTACGAGCAGTACTTC.